The clone carrying this T cell receptor (beta chain) was found many times. The antigen remains undetermined. Germline CDR1 reads MGHRA; CDR2 reads YSYEKL. The CDR3 extends over 17 amino acids. Germline trimming cut 0 bases from V and 2 bases from J; bases unmatched to any gene: 5. The record originates from a study of breast tumors, draining lymph nodes, adjacent tissues. Regarding the study as a whole: Luminal-like breast cancer showed significantly higher tumor–nontumor repertoire similarity than basal-like. Tumor T cell lymph node origin was a supported hypothesis, not proven. Tumors had less TCR diversity than lymph nodes, more than nontumor tissue. Most tumor T cells seemingly derive from lymph node, then expand in tumor.

Each CDR3 protein is one row after TCRdb ran MiXCR on the multiplex PCR reads. The sample has about 16,000 distinct CDR3 sequences; 40% to 55% are singletons. This clonotype was obtained from a female donor with breast cancer. Some clones in this sample may be carry-over from other donors' samples. The sample taken for sequencing was tumor-adjacent breast tissue. This chain connects TRBV4-1 to TRBJ2-3; 10 bases match TRBD2. The CDR3 region is CASSQEPTSGSTDTQYF. In DNA, the CDR3 is TGCGCCAGCAGCCAAGAACCGACTAGCGGGTCCACAGATACGCAGTATTTT.